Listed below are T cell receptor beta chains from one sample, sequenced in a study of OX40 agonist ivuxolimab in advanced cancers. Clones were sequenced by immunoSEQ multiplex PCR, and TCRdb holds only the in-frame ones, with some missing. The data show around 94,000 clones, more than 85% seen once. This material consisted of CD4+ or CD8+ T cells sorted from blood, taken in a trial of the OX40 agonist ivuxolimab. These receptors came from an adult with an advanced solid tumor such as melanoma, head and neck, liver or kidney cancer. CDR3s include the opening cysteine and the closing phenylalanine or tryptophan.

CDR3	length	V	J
CASSLAPSSDNEQFF	15	TRBV11-2	TRBJ2-1
CASSFQGTGANVLTF	15	TRBV27	TRBJ2-6
CASKEGDTEAFF	12	TRBV27	TRBJ1-1
CASSVGQAYEQYF	13	TRBV5-6	TRBJ2-7
CASSPRLAGGKGELFF	16	TRBV27	TRBJ2-2
CASSEGTYEQYF	12	TRBV2	TRBJ2-7
CASSPPGQGYTF	12	TRBV27	TRBJ1-2
CASAETALIGYTF	13	TRBV12-5	TRBJ1-2
CASSERGTVEQYF	13	TRBV6-1	TRBJ2-7
CASSQARDNSYEQYF	15	TRBV4-1	NA
CASSGGSSGSEQYF	14	TRBV2	TRBJ2-7
CASSVEDSGSYNEQFF	16	TRBV9	TRBJ2-1
CASSSGGSNYGYTF	14	TRBV11-2	TRBJ1-2
CASRTRTTGTEAFF	14	TRBV12-2	TRBJ1-1
CASSLVLQTHNEQFF	15	TRBV5-4	TRBJ2-1
CATSRDRQGYQPQHF	15	TRBV15	TRBJ1-5
CSVESHSGNTEAFF	14	TRBV29-1	TRBJ1-1
CASSLGWGTNTEAFF	15	TRBV11-2	TRBJ1-1
CASSPFGAETNQPQHF	16	TRBV19	TRBJ1-5
CASSWGTGAGETQYF	15	TRBV19	TRBJ2-5
CASSSSQWVQEKLFF	15	TRBV5-5	TRBJ1-4
CASSQAHPNPYNEQFF	16	TRBV4-3	TRBJ2-1
CASSSRTGVDGYTF	14	TRBV9	TRBJ1-2
CSVVASSGANVLTF	14	TRBV29-1	TRBJ2-6
CASSALNSGEQFF	13	TRBV2	TRBJ2-1
CASSFGGFGYEQYF	14	TRBV5-8	TRBJ2-7
CASSFHRDRAEAFF	14	TRBV11-2	TRBJ1-1
CASSSRTSGGPGGQFF	16	TRBV13	TRBJ2-1
CASSSPGIGELFF	13	TRBV7-9	TRBJ2-2
CASSRDLGTDTQYF	14	TRBV5-6	TRBJ2-3
CASNPTGGNKAKGYTF	16	TRBV7-9	TRBJ1-2
CASSPGLAGGPGTDTQYF	18	TRBV14	TRBJ2-3
CASSQVALSRGEQFF	15	TRBV4-3	TRBJ2-1
CASSQDSNQPQHF	13	TRBV4-3	TRBJ1-5
CASSLFGRMNTEAFF	15	TRBV11-3	TRBJ1-1
CASSHYNEQFF	11	TRBV5-6	TRBJ2-1
CASSQDRGINQPQHF	15	TRBV4-1	TRBJ1-5
CAWSVSQNYEQYF	13	TRBV30	TRBJ2-7
CASGTGYTF	9	TRBV2	TRBJ1-2
CASSPPLDRGRTEAFF	16	TRBV18	TRBJ1-1
CASSLEYNTEAFF	13	TRBV7-8	TRBJ1-1